This TCR beta chain was sequenced for a study of blood T cell repertoires in COVID-19. Overall study context: Samples representing acute and convalescent COVID-19 were sourced from the United States, Italy and Spain.

With 4 bases clipped from V and 2 bases from J, the junction kept 11 bases outside the gene matches. The germline CDR1 and CDR2 sequences are MNHEY and SMNVEV (reference sequence). This CDR3 spans 16 amino acids. Original analysis: It was from reference gene primer amplification that nucleated cell counts were estimated. Repertoires were generated with immunoSEQ multiplex PCR, while TCRdb's copy carries only in-frame clones and drops some. The V and J calls and the clone size are those of that table, but D and trimming were determined from the DNA. The sample lists about 100,000 clones, about 85% occurring once.

The receptor was isolated from a human donor in a cohort sampled during active COVID-19. The chain recombines TRBV27 with TRBJ2-7; 7 nucleotides match TRBD1. Sequencing input: peripheral blood. The DNA of the CDR3 is TGTGCCAGCAGTTCCCATCCCCGACAGGGCGCCTACGAGCAGTACTTC. Residues: CASSSHPRQGAYEQYF.